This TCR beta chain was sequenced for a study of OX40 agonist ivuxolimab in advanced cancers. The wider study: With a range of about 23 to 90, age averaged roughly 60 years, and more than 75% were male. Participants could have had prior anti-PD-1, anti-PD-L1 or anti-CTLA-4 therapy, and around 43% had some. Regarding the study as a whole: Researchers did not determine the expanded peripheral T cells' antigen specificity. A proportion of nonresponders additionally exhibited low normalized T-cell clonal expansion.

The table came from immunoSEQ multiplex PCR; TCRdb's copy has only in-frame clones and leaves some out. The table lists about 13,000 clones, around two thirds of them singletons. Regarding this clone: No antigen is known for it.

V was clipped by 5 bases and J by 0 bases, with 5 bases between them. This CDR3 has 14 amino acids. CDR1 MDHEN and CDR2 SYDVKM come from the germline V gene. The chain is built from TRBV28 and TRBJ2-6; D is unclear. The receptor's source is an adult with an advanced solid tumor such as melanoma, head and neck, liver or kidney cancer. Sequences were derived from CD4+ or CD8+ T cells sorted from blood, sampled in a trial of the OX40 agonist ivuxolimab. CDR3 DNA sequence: TGTGCCAGCAGTCGTCGCTCTGGGGCCAACGTCCTGACTTTC. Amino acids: CASSRRSGANVLTF.